The text below deals with one T cell receptor beta chain. What it recognizes is unknown. After 5'RACE with constant-segment primers, TCR alpha and TCR beta cDNA libraries carrying sample barcodes and UMIs were obtained. TCRdb re-called the 5' RACE reads with MiXCR, one entry per CDR3 protein. The data contain under 300,000 distinct CDR3 sequences, around 15% of them singletons. This sample was taken from a study of T-cell memory formation after mild COVID-19. General study findings and limits: Among clones peaking at day 37 in the second wave, SARS-CoV-2 specificity remained unconfirmed.

The TCR comes from a man aged 18 to 29 who had mild COVID-19 (a few samples of this study predate the infection). Cell type and time point are not known. Sequencing was performed on PBMCs or a T cell subset sorted from them (not recorded which).

CDR3 residues: CSVDLPETGAGDTQYF. In nucleotides, the CDR3 is TGCAGCGTGGACCTTCCGGAGACAGGGGCCGGAGATACGCAGTATTTT. The V and J genes are TRBV29-1 and TRBJ2-3; 8 bases agree with TRBD1. After removal of 6 bases from V and 5 bases from J, the junction contained 16 bases not matched to a gene. CDR1 SQVTM and CDR2 ANQGSEA come from the germline V gene. The CDR3 loop spans 16 amino acids.